The 9 T cell receptor beta chains below all came from one sample that was sequenced in a study of T cell responses to AZD1222 COVID-19 vaccine. TCRdb's table, derived via immunoSEQ multiplex PCR, lists solely in-frame clones and lacks some. Of about 100,000 clones listed, 93% are singletons. The input for sequencing was peripheral blood, taken on day 0 of AZD1222 vaccination. These receptors were collected from an adult in good health.

The chain couples TRBV29-1 to TRBJ1-2; weak D call: TRBD1 (6 bases). CDR1 and CDR2 from the germline V gene are SQVTM and ANQGSEA. V lost 5 bases, J lost 5 bases, and 9 bases lay in between. The CDR3 contains 11 residues. CDR3 nucleotide sequence: TGCAGCGTTCCGAGGGGGTATGGCTACACCTTC. Residues: CSVPRGYGYTF.

The chain has TRBV7-9 and TRBJ2-7; 9 nucleotides align to TRBD1. There are 15 residues in the CDR3. The V segment lost 3 bases and the J segment 4 bases; nucleotides outside the gene matches: 7. Germline loops: CDR1 SEHNR, CDR2 FQNEAQ (reference sequence). Here the CDR3 reads CASSLPSGQGYEQYF. The CDR3 region has the DNA TGTGCCAGCAGCTTGCCTTCGGGACAGGGATACGAGCAGTACTTC.

CDR3 nucleotide sequence: TGTGCCAGCAGCCAAAGACAGAGCTCCTACGAGCAGTACTTC. Translating it yields CASSQRQSSYEQYF. This chain uses TRBV5-8 with TRBJ2-7, with a tentative D call TRBD1 (5 bases). The CDR3 extends over 14 amino acids. Germline-derived CDR1 and CDR2 are SGHTS and YDEGEE. The ends were cut back, 4 bases at V and 0 bases at J, with 11 bases in the middle.

The V gene is TRBV15, the J gene TRBJ1-4, with D maybe TRBD1 (5 bases). Trimming cost V 3 bases and J 8 bases, with 16 bases left between them. Germline CDR1 is LNHNV and CDR2 is YYDKDF (reference sequence). The CDR3 consists of 15 residues. The CDR3 loop reads CATSRERDGPEKLFF. In DNA, the CDR3 is TGTGCCACCAGCAGGGAACGGGACGGACCCGAAAAACTGTTTTTT.

CDR3 loop: CASSPGTVATNEKLFF. CDR3 DNA sequence: TGTGCCAGCAGCCCTGGGACAGTCGCAACTAATGAAAAACTGTTTTTT. The chain carries TRBV11-1 and TRBJ1-4, with 7 bases fitting TRBD1. With 5 bases clipped from V and 0 bases from J, the junction kept 6 bases outside the gene matches. The germline V gene encodes CDR1 SGHAT and CDR2 FQDESV (reference sequence). The CDR3 is 16 residues long.

V and J are TRBV21-1 and TRBJ1-6. TRBV21-1 constitutes a pseudogene. The CDR3 is made up of 14 amino acids. The CDR3 sequence: CASRQRGRGPTLHF. CDR3 DNA sequence: TGTGCCAGCAGGCAAAGAGGGAGGGGTCCCACCCTCCACTTT.

The chain uses TRBV12-5 and TRBJ2-5, with 7 bases aligning to TRBD1. After removal of 5 bases from V and 1 base from J, the junction contained 7 bases not matched to a gene. This CDR3 is built from 15 residues. CDR1 and CDR2 (germline): LGHNT, FRNRAP. For the CDR3, the DNA is TGTGCTAGTGGTCCAAAGGGACAGCCCCAAGAGACCCAGTACTTC. Its protein product is CASGPKGQPQETQYF.

V gene TRBV7-9 combines with J gene TRBJ2-1; perhaps TRBD2 as D (6 bases). The CDR3 consists of 14 residues. The germline CDR1 and CDR2 sequences are SEHNR and FQNEAQ (reference sequence). Trimming stripped 1 base from V and 7 bases from J, with 11 bases between. CDR3 nucleotide sequence: TGTGCCAGCAGCTTAGAACTAGCTAGAAATGAGCAGTTCTTC. Its translation is CASSLELARNEQFF.

This chain uses TRBV2 with TRBJ1-4, with a possible D match to TRBD1 (5 bases). Deletions cut 6 bases from V and 5 bases from J, with 13 bases between. Germline V gene sequence: CDR1 SNHLY, CDR2 FYNNEI. This CDR3 is built from 14 residues. The DNA for the CDR3 is TGTGCCAGCAGAGGAGGGGAGGGGAATGAAAAACTGTTTTTT. This codes for CASRGGEGNEKLFF.